This T cell receptor (beta chain) was sequenced for a study of Graves' ophthalmopathy and Graves' hyperthyroidism. Someone took the PBMCs out of 10 ml of fresh peripheral blood. Overall study findings and caveats: Blood also carried most expanded thyroid clonotypes exceeding 0.001 frequency. The model predicted ophthalmopathy progression with over 60% sensitivity and around 72% specificity.

Amplified TCR beta CDR3 regions were obtained using RNA transcripts as template. A first-round RT-PCR used HTBI primers, followed by a second-round multiplex PCR. TCRdb independently ran MiXCR on the multiplex PCR reads; one entry per CDR3 protein. This sample yields around 470,000 distinct CDR3 sequences, of which roughly 14% are seen a single time; 9.5% to 10% belongs to the top ten. V was cut by 0 bases and J by 0 bases, with 10 bases left in between. CDR3 length equals 16 residues. Germline V gene data show CDR1 as SGDLS and CDR2 as YYNGEE. As regards this clonotype: The antigen is undetermined.

The chain employs TRBV9 and TRBJ1-3; weak D call: TRBD1 (5 bases). This clonotype was obtained from a woman aged 25 to 39 with Graves' ophthalmopathy. The sample consisted of blood. The CDR3 DNA follows: TGTGCCAGCAGCGTAGGGCCGGGGGGCTCTGGAAACACCATATATTTT. Its protein product is CASSVGPGGSGNTIYF.